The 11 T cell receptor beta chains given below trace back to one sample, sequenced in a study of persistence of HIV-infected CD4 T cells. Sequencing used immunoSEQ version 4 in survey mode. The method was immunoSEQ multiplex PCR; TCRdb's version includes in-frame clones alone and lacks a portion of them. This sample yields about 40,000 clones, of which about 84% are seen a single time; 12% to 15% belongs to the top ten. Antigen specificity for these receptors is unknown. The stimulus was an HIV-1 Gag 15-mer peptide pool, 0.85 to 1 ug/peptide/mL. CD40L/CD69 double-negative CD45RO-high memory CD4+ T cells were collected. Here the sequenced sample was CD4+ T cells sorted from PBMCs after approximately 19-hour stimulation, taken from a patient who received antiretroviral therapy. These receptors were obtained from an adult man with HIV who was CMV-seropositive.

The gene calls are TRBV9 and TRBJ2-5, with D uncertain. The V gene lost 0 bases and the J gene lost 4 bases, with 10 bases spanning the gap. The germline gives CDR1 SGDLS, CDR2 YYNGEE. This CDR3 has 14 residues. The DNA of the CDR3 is TGTGCCAGCAGCGTAGGAGTTGGCGGAGAGACCCAGTACTTC. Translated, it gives CASSVGVGGETQYF.

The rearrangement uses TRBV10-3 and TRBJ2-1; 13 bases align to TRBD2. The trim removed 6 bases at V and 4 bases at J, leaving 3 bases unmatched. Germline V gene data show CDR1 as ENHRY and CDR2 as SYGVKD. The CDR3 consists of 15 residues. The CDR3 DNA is TGTGCCATCAGCACTAGCGGGGGGGAATACAATGAGCAGTTCTTC. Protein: CAISTSGGEYNEQFF.

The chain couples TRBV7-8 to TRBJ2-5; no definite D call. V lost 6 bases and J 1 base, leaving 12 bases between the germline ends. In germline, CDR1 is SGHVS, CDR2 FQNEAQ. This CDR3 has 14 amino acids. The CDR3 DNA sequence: TGTGCCAGCAGTGCTCTAGAAGGCCAAGAGACCCAGTACTTC. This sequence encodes CASSALEGQETQYF.

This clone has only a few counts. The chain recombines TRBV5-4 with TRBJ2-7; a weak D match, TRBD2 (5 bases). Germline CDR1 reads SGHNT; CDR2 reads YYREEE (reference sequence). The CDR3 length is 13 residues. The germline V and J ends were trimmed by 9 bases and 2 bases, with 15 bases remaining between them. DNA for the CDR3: TGTGCCACCCGTGCGGGTTCTACCTACGAGCAGTACTTC. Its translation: CATRAGSTYEQYF.

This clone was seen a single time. The CDR3 is CASSPHQQGSYGYTF. The CDR3 DNA reads TGTGCCAGCAGCCCTCACCAACAGGGTAGTTATGGCTACACCTTC. This chain links TRBV14 with TRBJ1-2; a possible D gene is TRBD1 (6 bases). This CDR3 has 15 residues. Looked up from germline, CDR1 is SGHDN and CDR2 is FVKESK. With 4 bases removed from V and 5 bases from J, the gap between germline ends came to 17 bases.

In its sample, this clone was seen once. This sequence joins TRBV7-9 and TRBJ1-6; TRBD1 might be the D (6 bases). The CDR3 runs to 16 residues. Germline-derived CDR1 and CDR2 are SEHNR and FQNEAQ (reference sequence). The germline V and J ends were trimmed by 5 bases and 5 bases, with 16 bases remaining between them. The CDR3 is CASSPSGAADNSPLHF. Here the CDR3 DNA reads TGTGCCAGCAGCCCATCGGGGGCGGCTGATAATTCACCCCTCCACTTT.

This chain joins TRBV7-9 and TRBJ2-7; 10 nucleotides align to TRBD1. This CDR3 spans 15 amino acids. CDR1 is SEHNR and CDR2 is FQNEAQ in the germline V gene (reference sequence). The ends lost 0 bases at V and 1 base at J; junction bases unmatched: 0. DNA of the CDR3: TGTGCCAGCAGCTTAGCGGGACAGGGGTCCTACGAGCAGTACTTC. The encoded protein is CASSLAGQGSYEQYF.

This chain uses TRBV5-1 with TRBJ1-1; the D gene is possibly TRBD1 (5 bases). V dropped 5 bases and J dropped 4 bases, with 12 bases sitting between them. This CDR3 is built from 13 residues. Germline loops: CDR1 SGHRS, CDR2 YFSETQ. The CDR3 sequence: CASRDTGGTEAFF. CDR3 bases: TGCGCCAGCAGAGACACTGGGGGCACTGAAGCTTTCTTT.

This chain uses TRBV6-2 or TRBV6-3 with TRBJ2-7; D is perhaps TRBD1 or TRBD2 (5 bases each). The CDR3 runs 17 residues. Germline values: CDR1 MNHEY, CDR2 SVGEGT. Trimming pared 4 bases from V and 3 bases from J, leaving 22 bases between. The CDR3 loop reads CASSWGKRDRLIYEQYF. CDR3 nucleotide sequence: TGTGCCAGCAGTTGGGGCAAGAGGGATCGGCTGATCTACGAGCAGTACTTC.

CDR3 region: CASSERQGADGYTF. The CDR3, as DNA: TGTGCCAGCAGTGAAAGACAGGGGGCGGACGGCTACACCTTC. The chain couples TRBV2 to TRBJ1-2; TRBD1 matches 10 bases. J lost 8 bases, V lost 2 bases, and 5 bases had no gene match. Germline assignment: CDR1 SNHLY and CDR2 FYNNEI. The CDR3 is 14 amino acids.

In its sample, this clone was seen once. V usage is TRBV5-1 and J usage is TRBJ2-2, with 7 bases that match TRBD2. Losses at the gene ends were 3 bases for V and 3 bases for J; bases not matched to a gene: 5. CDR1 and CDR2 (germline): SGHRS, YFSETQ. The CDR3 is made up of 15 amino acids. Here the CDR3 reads CASSWRAGDTGELFF. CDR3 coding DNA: TGCGCCAGCAGCTGGAGGGCGGGAGACACCGGGGAGCTGTTTTTT.